This entry describes one T cell receptor beta chain. Its antigen remains unknown. TCRdb processed the RT-PCR reads anew with MiXCR; each CDR3 protein has one entry. The sample lists about 500,000 distinct CDR3 sequences; about 17% were seen once. The CDR3 spans 16 residues. The junction had 8 bases not matched to a gene; V was cut back by 6 bases and J by 1 base. The germline V gene has CDR1 MDHEN and CDR2 SYDVKM. This specimen belongs to a study of response to subunit inactivated influenza vaccine. Regarding the study as a whole: That few new T cells are recruited by each seasonal influenza vaccination was the authors' suggestion.

This material consisted of CD4+ T cells sorted from PBMCs, taken around 25 months after vaccination. This chain links TRBV28 with TRBJ2-7; TRBD2 matches at 11 bases. This TCR derives from a man aged 50-75 years who received an inactivated influenza vaccine. CDR3 amino acids: CASSLKTSGVSYEQYF. In DNA form, the CDR3 reads TGTGCCAGCAGCCTTAAGACTAGCGGGGTATCCTACGAGCAGTACTTC. The full variable domain, rest sourced from reference TRBV28 and TRBJ2-7, is DVKVTQSSRYLVKRTGEKVFLECVQDMDHENMFWYRQDPGLGLRLIYFSYDVKMKEKGDIPEGYSVSREKKERFSLILESASTNQTSMYLCASSLKTSGVSYEQYFGPGTRLTVT.